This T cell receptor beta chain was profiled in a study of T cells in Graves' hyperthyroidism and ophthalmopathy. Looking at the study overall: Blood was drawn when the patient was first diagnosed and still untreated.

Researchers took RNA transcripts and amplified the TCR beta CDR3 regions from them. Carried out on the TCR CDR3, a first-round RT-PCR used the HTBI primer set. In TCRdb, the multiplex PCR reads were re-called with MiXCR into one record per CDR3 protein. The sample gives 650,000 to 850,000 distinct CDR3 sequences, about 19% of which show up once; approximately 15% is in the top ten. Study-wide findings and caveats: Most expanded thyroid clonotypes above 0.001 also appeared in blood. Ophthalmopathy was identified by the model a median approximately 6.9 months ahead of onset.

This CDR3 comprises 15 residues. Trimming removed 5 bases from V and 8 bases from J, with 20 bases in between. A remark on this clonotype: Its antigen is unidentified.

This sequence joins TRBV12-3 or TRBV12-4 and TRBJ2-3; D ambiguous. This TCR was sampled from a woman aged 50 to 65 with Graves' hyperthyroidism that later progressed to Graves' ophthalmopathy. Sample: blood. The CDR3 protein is CASSLGPSVSGTQYF. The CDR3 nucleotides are TGTGCCAGCAGTCTCGGGCCCTCGGTGTCGGGTACGCAGTATTTT.